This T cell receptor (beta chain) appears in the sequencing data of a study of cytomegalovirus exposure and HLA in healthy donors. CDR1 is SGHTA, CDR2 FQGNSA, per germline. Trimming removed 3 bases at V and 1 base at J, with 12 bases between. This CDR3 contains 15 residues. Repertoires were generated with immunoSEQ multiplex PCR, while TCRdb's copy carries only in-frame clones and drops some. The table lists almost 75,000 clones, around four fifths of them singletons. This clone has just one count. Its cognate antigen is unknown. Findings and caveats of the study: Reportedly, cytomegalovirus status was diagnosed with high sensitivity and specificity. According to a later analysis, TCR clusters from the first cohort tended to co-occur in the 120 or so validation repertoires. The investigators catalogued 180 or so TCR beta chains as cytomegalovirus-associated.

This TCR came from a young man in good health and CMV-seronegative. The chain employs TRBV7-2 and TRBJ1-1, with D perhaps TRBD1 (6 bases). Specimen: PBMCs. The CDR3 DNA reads TGTGCCAGCAGCTTTCAGGGGCTCCGGAACACTGAAGCTTTCTTT. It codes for CASSFQGLRNTEAFF.